This T cell receptor beta chain emerged from a study of response to subunit inactivated influenza vaccine. TCRdb recomputed calls from the RT-PCR reads with MiXCR, one row per CDR3 protein. Among 300,000 to 350,000 distinct CDR3 sequences listed, 22% were seen once. Germline V gives CDR1 LGHNA, CDR2 YSLEER. The CDR3 is 17 residues long. Trimming took 0 bases from V and 2 from J, leaving 11 bases between them. The rearrangement uses TRBV4-3 and TRBJ2-6; possible D gene TRBD2, 6 bases. The sample here was PBMCs from blood, taken less than 22 months after vaccination. This TCR derives from a man aged 50 to 69 who received an inactivated influenza vaccine. The CDR3 sequence: CASSQEIPGAGANVLTF. In DNA, the CDR3 is TGCGCCAGCAGCCAAGAAATTCCGGGGGCTGGGGCCAACGTCCTGACTTTC.